These 20 T cell receptor beta chains came from one sample sequenced in a study of CD8 T cells in ankylosing spondylitis. Study outcomes and limitations: A motif in TCR beta, a set of about 8 highly homologous variants, appeared characteristic of ankylosing spondylitis blood.

TCRdb used MiXCR to reprocess the 5' RACE reads, holding one entry per CDR3 protein. The sample holds a few hundred thousand distinct CDR3 sequences, 7.5% to 9% seen once. These receptors' targets are unknown. Sequenced input: blood, either unsorted or a sorted T cell fraction (not recorded which). All receptors come from a male donor with ankylosing spondylitis.

This clonotype was detected many times. This chain connects TRBV29-1 to TRBJ1-1; 10 nucleotides agree with TRBD1. Germline V CDR1 and CDR2: SQVTM, ANQGSEA. This CDR3 has 13 amino acids. V was clipped by 6 bases and J by 3 bases; unmatched bases: 4. The DNA of the CDR3 is TGCAGCGTCGGGACAGGGGATGACACTGAAGCTTTCTTT. Translating it yields CSVGTGDDTEAFF.

The chain links TRBV5-1 to TRBJ1-4; possibly TRBD1 for D (5 bases). Trimming removed 0 bases from V and 8 bases from J, with 11 bases in between. Germline loops: CDR1 SGHRS, CDR2 YFSETQ. The length of the CDR3 is 14 residues. CDR3 nucleotide sequence: TGCGCCAGCAGCTTGGCTGGGGCCGGGGAAAAACTGTTTTTT. Amino acids: CASSLAGAGEKLFF. Together with reference TRBV5-1 and TRBJ1-4, the CDR3 gives the full variable domain: KAGVTQTPRYLIKTRGQQVTLSCSPISGHRSVSWYQQTPGQGLQFLFEYFSETQRNKGNFPGRFSGRQFSNSRSEMNVSTLELGDSALYLCASSLAGAGEKLFFGSGTQLSVL.

This clonotype showed up many times. The gene calls are TRBV25-1 and TRBJ2-3; 11 positions agree with TRBD2. Unmatched junction bases numbered 10, after V lost 4 bases and J lost 4 bases. Germline assignment: CDR1 MGHDK and CDR2 SYGVNS. CDR3 length: 17 residues. This CDR3 reads CASSALGLAGRPDTQYF. As DNA, the CDR3 is TGTGCCAGCAGTGCCCTAGGACTAGCGGGCCGGCCAGATACGCAGTATTTT.

This clonotype has just a few counts. V gene TRBV10-3 combines with J gene TRBJ2-2; D gene uncertain. V was cut by 6 bases and J by 5 bases, with 7 bases left in between. This CDR3 contains 12 residues. CDR1 is ENHRY, CDR2 SYGVKD, per germline. The CDR3: CAIRAGTGELFF. The CDR3 nucleotides are TGTGCCATCAGGGCTGGGACCGGGGAGCTGTTTTTT.

This clonotype was recorded at least ten times. This sequence joins TRBV3-1 and TRBJ2-7; D unclear. Trimming removed 1 base from V and 0 bases from J, with 13 bases in between. CDR1 is LGHDT and CDR2 is YNNKEL in the germline V gene (reference sequence). The CDR3 sequence is 16 residues long. Written as DNA, the CDR3 is TGTGCCAGCAGCCAAGCCGTACCGTCAACCTCCTACGAGCAGTACTTC. Translating gives CASSQAVPSTSYEQYF.

This clonotype was picked up a small number of times. The chain uses TRBV9 and TRBJ1-4; unclear D gene. Between the trimmed V and J ends, which lost 5 bases and 6 bases, there was a span of 11 bases. CDR1 and CDR2 from the germline V gene are SGDLS and YYNGEE. The CDR3 has 13 amino acids. The CDR3 here is CASRAVSDEKLFF. As DNA, the CDR3 is TGTGCCAGCAGAGCAGTATCTGATGAAAAACTGTTTTTT.

This clonotype came up a few times. This sequence joins TRBV9 and TRBJ1-3, with D perhaps matching TRBD1 (5 bases). Germline V gene sequence: CDR1 SGDLS, CDR2 YYNGEE. The ends were cut back, 0 bases at V and 2 bases at J, with 9 bases in the middle. CDR3 length: 15 amino acids. The chain's CDR3 is CASSVASGPGNTIYF. The CDR3 DNA reads TGTGCCAGCAGCGTAGCCTCGGGACCTGGAAACACCATATATTTT.

This chain connects TRBV5-1 to TRBJ2-7, with 7 nucleotides matching TRBD1. The CDR3 runs 13 residues. Germline CDR1 and CDR2: SGHRS and YFSETQ. Trimming cost V 4 bases and J 3 bases; bases outside gene matches: 4. The CDR3 DNA follows: TGCGCCAGCAGCCCGACAGGGATCTACGAGCAGTACTTC. Translating it yields CASSPTGIYEQYF.

V gene TRBV3-1 combines with J gene TRBJ2-2; the match to TRBD2 covers 8 bases. The CDR3 covers 16 residues. Germline-derived CDR1 and CDR2 are LGHDT and YNNKEL (reference sequence). V was clipped by 4 bases and J by 5 bases; unmatched bases: 9. The CDR3 DNA sequence: TGTGCCAGCAGCCCCGTCCCGGGACTAGGGACCGGGGAGCTGTTTTTT. This sequence encodes CASSPVPGLGTGELFF.

The chain links TRBV2 to TRBJ2-7, with D unclear. The CDR3 covers 11 residues. In germline, CDR1 is SNHLY, CDR2 FYNNEI. V dropped 4 bases and J dropped 5 bases, with 6 bases sitting between them. CDR3 sequence reads: CASSGYNEQYF. The CDR3 nucleotides are TGTGCCAGCAGTGGATACAACGAGCAGTACTTC.

This clonotype was picked up many times. The V call is TRBV6-1, the J call TRBJ1-5; 8 bases align to TRBD1. This CDR3 has 15 residues. Germline-derived CDR1 and CDR2 are MNHNS and SASEGT. Trimming removed 5 bases from V and 3 bases from J; junction bases left unmatched: 6. The CDR3 DNA reads as TGTGCCAGCAGTCCAGGGGGCTGGAACAATCAGCCCCAGCATTTT. Encoded protein: CASSPGGWNNQPQHF.

This clonotype was counted many times. The chain combines TRBV11-2 with TRBJ2-2, with TRBD1 matching 8 bases. CDR1 is SGHAT and CDR2 is FQNNGV in the germline V gene. With 5 bases clipped from V and 6 bases from J, the junction kept 5 bases outside the gene matches. This CDR3 is built from 14 residues. CDR3 sequence (DNA): TGTGCCAGCAGCCCCATCAGGGGGCCCGGGGAGCTGTTTTTT. Protein: CASSPIRGPGELFF.

The chain recombines TRBV10-3 with TRBJ2-5, with D possibly called TRBD1 or TRBD2 (6 bases each). Deletions cut 6 bases from V and 5 bases from J, with 13 bases between. The CDR3 has 13 amino acids. Germline V gene sequence: CDR1 ENHRY, CDR2 SYGVKD. This chain's CDR3 is CAIRGGPGETQYF. CDR3 DNA sequence: TGTGCCATCAGGGGGGGCCCAGGGGAGACCCAGTACTTC.

There are many counts of this clonotype. One end of the junction is discordant with germline, which a read error may explain. V gene TRBV5-1 combines with J gene TRBJ2-5; no clear D gene. This CDR3 region has 14 residues. Per the germline V gene, CDR1 is SGHRS and CDR2 is YFSETQ. The CDR3 loop reads CASSMERTSEAQYF. CDR3 bases: TGCGCCAGCAGCATGGAGCGAACCTCAGAGGCCCAGTACTTC.

This clonotype appeared once. V is TRBV6-5 and J is TRBJ2-1, with a weak D call TRBD2 (6 bases). The CDR3 length is 15 residues. Germline-derived CDR1 and CDR2 are MNHEY and SVGAGI. The ends were cut back, 2 bases at V and 8 bases at J, with 16 bases in the middle. Here the CDR3 reads CASSYIADIQDEQFF. CDR3 coding DNA: TGTGCCAGCAGTTACATAGCGGACATTCAGGATGAGCAGTTCTTC.

This rearrangement joins TRBV9 to TRBJ2-3; no clear D gene. The CDR3 runs 13 residues. V shed 0 bases and J shed 0 bases, with 2 bases lying between them. Germline CDR1 is SGDLS and CDR2 is YYNGEE. The CDR3 sequence: CASSVESTDTQYF. CDR3 bases: TGTGCCAGCAGCGTAGAGAGCACAGATACGCAGTATTTT.

A few counts support this clonotype. The V gene is TRBV18, the J gene TRBJ2-7; a possible D gene is TRBD2 (5 bases). This CDR3 is built from 15 residues. Trimming took 0 bases from V and 1 from J, leaving 10 bases between them. Germline V gene lookup returns CDR1 KGHSH and CDR2 LQKENI. In DNA, the CDR3 is TGTGCCAGCTCACCACCGTACGGGGAGTCCTACGAGCAGTACTTC. It codes for CASSPPYGESYEQYF.

In this sample, this clonotype turned up a few times. The gene calls are TRBV5-6 and TRBJ2-3; 9 bases align to TRBD1. Germline V lookup: CDR1 SGHDT, CDR2 YYEEEE. The V gene end was trimmed by 5 bases and the J gene end by 1 base; junction bases not matched to a gene: 8. The CDR3 extends over 16 amino acids. This chain's CDR3 is CASRLQGARGTDTQYF. As DNA, the CDR3 is TGTGCCAGCAGACTACAGGGGGCGAGAGGCACAGATACGCAGTATTTT.

The chain is built from TRBV2 and TRBJ2-7, with D possibly TRBD1 on 5 matching bases. With 8 bases removed from V and 6 bases from J, the gap between germline ends came to 14 bases. This CDR3 is 12 amino acids long. Germline-derived CDR1 and CDR2 are SNHLY and FYNNEI. The CDR3 bases are TGTGCCAGCGACAGATCTGCGTCCGAGCAGTACTTC. It codes for CASDRSASEQYF.

The gene calls are TRBV18 and TRBJ1-2; D is ambiguous. Per germline, CDR1 KGHSH and CDR2 LQKENI. This CDR3 has 13 amino acids. Between the trimmed V and J ends, which lost 2 bases and 7 bases, there was a span of 11 bases. Here the CDR3 DNA reads TGTGCCAGCTCACCAGAGTTAGCTGGTGGCTACACCTTC. Translation gives CASSPELAGGYTF.